This TCR beta chain was retrieved from a study of CXCR3-negative and CXCR3-positive naive CD8 T cells. Study results and caveats: Hydrophobicity was higher for TRB CDR3s found in CXCR3-positive naive cells than in CXCR3-negative naive cells. The naive subsets expressed comparable surface CD5, and the authors inferred TCR strength from TRB CDR3 properties.

Notes on this clonotype: Its antigen remains unknown.

The CDR3 length is 16 residues. Germline CDR1 reads MDHEN; CDR2 reads SYDVKM. UMI-labeled TRB cDNA libraries were prepared by 5' RACE. TCRdb re-called the 5' RACE reads; one entry per CDR3 protein, DNA not given. Recorded for this sample: 120,000 to 150,000 distinct CDR3 sequences. Triplicate sorts of about 300,000 cells per CD8+ subset. Naive CD8+ T cells displayed a CD45RO-CCR7+CD27+CD95- phenotype. The sequence was collected from a human donor in good health. Some clones in this sample may be carry-over from other donors' samples. Sequencing was performed on naive CXCR3+ CD8+ T cells from blood. The subset is: CD45RO-CCR7+CD27+CD95- naive CD8+ T cells expressing CXCR3 (TNR3+). This chain joins TRBV28 and TRBJ2-1. CDR3 protein: CASSLREVVRYNEQFF.